This note documents a single T cell receptor beta chain sequence. Its specificity is unknown. The table came from immunoSEQ multiplex PCR; TCRdb's copy has only in-frame clones and leaves some out. Among approximately 100,000 clones, approximately 81% were seen once, and the ten largest hold around 5%. This sample was taken from a study of T cell responses to AZD1222 COVID-19 vaccine. Study conclusions and caveats: Donors in the cohort were predominantly white British and more often female, and clonal diversity was possibly underestimated. Targeting of unmutated variant regions was reportedly seen in nearly half of spike-specific TCRs. Just 6 or 7 people given AZD1222 tested seropositive at baseline.

This TCR came from an adult who received the AZD1222 COVID-19 vaccine. Sequenced here: peripheral blood, sampled 28 days after the second AZD1222 dose.

In nucleotides, the CDR3 is TGTGCCAGCAGCTTAGCGGGGGGCTACGAGCAGTACTTC. This gives the protein CASSLAGGYEQYF. The chain carries TRBV7-9 and TRBJ2-7; the D gene is possibly TRBD2 (6 bases). V was shortened by 0 bases and J by 3 bases, with 6 bases between the two germline ends. CDR3 length: 13 amino acids. Per the germline V gene, CDR1 is SEHNR and CDR2 is FQNEAQ (reference sequence).